Following are 10 T cell receptor beta chains from one sample sequenced in a study of control samples from healthy donors and cancer patients. Clones were read by immunoSEQ multiplex PCR, and TCRdb kept only the in-frame ones, dropping some. Of 90,000 to 150,000 clones listed, 89% are singletons. Sequenced material: blood. The source is a man aged 45-60 years in good health.

The genes are TRBV2 and TRBJ2-5; possibly TRBD1 for D (6 bases). V lost 6 bases and J 0 bases, leaving 11 bases between the germline ends. The CDR3 is 14 residues long. CDR1 and CDR2 (germline): SNHLY, FYNNEI. The CDR3 region has the DNA TGTGCCAGCAGCCCCGACAGGTACCAAGAGACCCAGTACTTC. Encoded protein: CASSPDRYQETQYF.

This clone was picked up one time. DNA for the CDR3: TGTGCCAGCAAAAGGGACCAAGAGACCCAGTACTTC. Encoded protein: CASKRDQETQYF. The chain employs TRBV6-5 and TRBJ2-5; no clear D gene. Trimming took off 7 bases at V and 0 bases at J, with 6 bases between the two ends. The CDR3 loop spans 12 amino acids. Per germline, CDR1 MNHEY and CDR2 SVGAGI.

The rearrangement joins TRBV27 to TRBJ1-2; D gene uncertain. V lost 10 bases and J lost 7, with 13 bases in between. Germline V gives CDR1 MNHEY, CDR2 SMNVEV (reference sequence). The CDR3 covers 11 residues. In DNA, the CDR3 is TGTGCCACTCTGGGCAGTTTTGGCTACACCTTC. It is translated as CATLGSFGYTF.

The gene calls are TRBV5-1 and TRBJ1-1, with TRBD1 identical over 8 bases. From germline, CDR1 is SGHRS and CDR2 YFSETQ. Trimming took 0 bases from V and 7 from J; bases not matched to a gene: 5. The CDR3 runs 14 residues. CDR3 in amino acids: CASSLAGQGDEAFF. DNA of the CDR3: TGCGCCAGCAGCTTGGCCGGACAGGGCGATGAAGCTTTCTTT.

The rearrangement uses TRBV6-5 and TRBJ2-5; 8 nucleotides agree with TRBD1. CDR1 and CDR2 from the germline V gene are MNHEY and SVGAGI. The CDR3 consists of 14 residues. The ends lost 5 bases at V and 5 bases at J; junction bases unmatched: 7. The CDR3 bases are TGTGCCAGCAGTACCTACAGGGGGATGGAGACCCAGTACTTC. The encoded protein is CASSTYRGMETQYF.

The chain links TRBV25-1 to TRBJ1-1; no firm D call. The CDR3 is 11 residues long. Germline CDR1 reads MGHDK; CDR2 reads SYGVNS. V lost 6 bases and J lost 8, with 10 bases in between. The chain's CDR3 is CASRVLREAFF. CDR3 DNA sequence: TGTGCCAGCAGAGTCCTGAGGGAAGCTTTCTTT.

This chain joins TRBV10-2 and TRBJ1-2; D not resolved. Germline V gene data show CDR1 as WSHSY and CDR2 as SAAADI. The V end lost 0 bases, the J end lost 8 bases, and 10 bases lay between the germline ends. The CDR3 totals 13 residues. The CDR3 bases are TGCGCCAGCAGTGAGTCGGATGTGGGGGGCTACACCTTC. Translating it yields CASSESDVGGYTF.

The chain employs TRBV30 and TRBJ2-3; a weak D match, TRBD1 (7 bases). The CDR3 consists of 14 residues. Germline lookup yields CDR1 GTSNPN and CDR2 SVGIG (reference sequence). With 5 bases removed from V and 5 bases from J, the gap between germline ends came to 17 bases. The CDR3 loop reads CAWSEGAVKDTQYF. DNA for the CDR3: TGTGCCTGGTCGGAGGGGGCGGTGAAAGATACGCAGTATTTT.

The chain recombines TRBV7-2 with TRBJ2-7; D possibly uses TRBD1 or TRBD2 (5 bases each). From germline, CDR1 is SGHTA and CDR2 FQGNSA. V was clipped by 2 bases and J by 4 bases, with 15 bases between them. The CDR3 is made up of 15 amino acids. The CDR3 sequence is CASSLMRGPVYEQYF. CDR3 bases: TGTGCCAGCAGCTTAATGAGGGGACCAGTTTACGAGCAGTACTTC.

The chain employs TRBV19 and TRBJ2-7, with TRBD2 as a possible D gene (5 bases). Germline V gene lookup returns CDR1 LNHDA and CDR2 SQIVND (reference sequence). V lost 5 bases, J lost 6 bases, and 17 bases lay in between. The CDR3 consists of 14 residues. The CDR3 reads CASSDGSGIGEQYF. The CDR3 DNA reads TGTGCCAGTAGTGATGGGTCCGGGATCGGCGAGCAGTACTTC.